The 12 T cell receptor beta chains below were found in one sample sequenced in a study of follicular helper T cells after annual influenza vaccination. Profiling relied on immunoSEQ multiplex PCR, and the TCRdb table lists in-frame clones only, not all of them. The sample carries thousands of clones, about 79% recorded once. Time point indicated: 2015-2016 season, pre-vaccination. The sequencing used CXCR5+ CD38- circulating T follicular helper cells from blood, collected on the day of influenza vaccination. The subset here: circulating Tfh, non-naive CD4+CXCR5+PD-1+ (ICOS+CD38+ or ICOS-CD38-). The receptors were gathered from an adult who received the influenza vaccine.

The rearrangement links TRBV9 to TRBJ2-1, with 10 bases that match TRBD2. Germline V gene lookup returns CDR1 SGDLS and CDR2 YYNGEE. The CDR3 loop spans 16 amino acids. The V and J ends lost 3 bases and 4 bases, in that order; junction bases with no gene match: 7. The CDR3 nucleotides read TGTGCCAGCAGCGGGACAGCGGGGGGGCATTACAATGAGCAGTTCTTC. It codes for CASSGTAGGHYNEQFF.

The rearrangement links TRBV7-2 to TRBJ1-6, with 11 nucleotides matching TRBD1. Looked up from germline, CDR1 is SGHTA and CDR2 is FQGNSA. V lost 1 base to trimming and J lost 9 bases; unmatched junction nucleotides: 2. The CDR3 has 15 residues. For the CDR3, the DNA is TGTGCCAGCAGCTTAGTCGGGACAGGGGGTTCACCCCTCCACTTT. Protein: CASSLVGTGGSPLHF.

This clone was detected once. V gene TRBV6-1 combines with J gene TRBJ2-5; TRBD2 matches 10 bases. The V gene end was trimmed by 1 base and the J gene end by 4 bases; junction bases not matched to a gene: 6. This CDR3 contains 16 residues. Germline loops: CDR1 MNHNS, CDR2 SASEGT. The CDR3 coding sequence is TGTGCCAGCAGTGAAGTGGGTAGCGGGGGGCGAGAGACCCAGTACTTC. This translates into CASSEVGSGGRETQYF.

The J gene is TRBJ1-2, the V gene TRBV14, with D possibly TRBD1 on 5 matching bases. V was clipped by 0 bases and J by 4 bases, with 6 bases between them. This CDR3 has 13 amino acids. Germline CDR1 reads SGHDN; CDR2 reads FVKESK. The chain's CDR3 is CASSQDGGYGYTF. CDR3 nucleotide sequence: TGTGCCAGCAGCCAAGATGGGGGCTATGGCTACACCTTC.

This clone has only a few counts. This chain uses TRBV7-9 with TRBJ2-7; 8 bases agree with TRBD1. In germline, CDR1 is SEHNR, CDR2 FQNEAQ (reference sequence). The junction had 8 bases not matched to a gene; V was cut back by 1 base and J by 0 bases. The CDR3 consists of 17 residues. The CDR3 loop is CASSLDKQGVASYEQYF. The CDR3 nucleotides read TGTGCCAGCAGCTTAGATAAACAGGGGGTTGCCTCCTACGAGCAGTACTTC. Looking up the rest from reference TRBV7-9 and TRBJ2-7 gives the full variable domain: DTGVSQNPRHKITKRGQNVTFRCDPISEHNRLYWYRQTLGQGPEFLTYFQNEAQLEKSRLLSDRFSAERPKGSFSTLEIQRTEQGDSAMYLCASSLDKQGVASYEQYFGPGTRLTVT.

V usage is TRBV2 and J usage is TRBJ1-5, with 10 bases identical to TRBD1. The CDR3 length is 14 residues. Germline V gives CDR1 SNHLY, CDR2 FYNNEI. The V and J ends lost 7 bases and 6 bases, in that order; junction bases with no gene match: 6. DNA of the CDR3: TGTGCCAGCACCAGGGACAGGGGCCTTCAGCCCCAGCATTTT. The encoded protein is CASTRDRGLQPQHF.

The V gene is TRBV12-5, the J gene TRBJ1-1; TRBD1 might be the D (5 bases). This CDR3 region has 13 residues. The V gene lost 6 bases and the J gene lost 3 bases, with 11 bases spanning the gap. The germline V gene encodes CDR1 LGHNT and CDR2 FRNRAP. CDR3 nucleotides: TGTGCTAGTGGCATGAGGGGTCACACTGAAGCTTTCTTT. It specifies CASGMRGHTEAFF.

This sequence joins TRBV6-1 and TRBJ1-4; 7 positions agree with TRBD1. V lost 7 bases, J lost 5 bases, and 10 bases stayed unmatched. Germline assignment: CDR1 MNHNS and CDR2 SASEGT. The CDR3 contains 15 residues. CDR3 sequence reads: CASTDRAGWNEKLFF. CDR3 DNA sequence: TGTGCCAGCACCGACAGGGCGGGATGGAATGAAAAACTGTTTTTT.

This clone was seen only a few times. V and J are TRBV19 and TRBJ2-7; 10 bases are shared with TRBD2. CDR1 and CDR2 from the germline V gene are LNHDA and SQIVND (reference sequence). This CDR3 comprises 18 residues. Losses at the gene ends were 5 bases for V and 3 bases for J; bases not matched to a gene: 16. CDR3 DNA sequence: TGTGCCAGTAGTCTCCTGGCTAGCGGGGGCCGATTCAACTACGAGCAGTACTTC. It translates to CASSLLASGGRFNYEQYF.

V and J are TRBV27 and TRBJ1-1; D is possibly TRBD1 (6 bases). Germline V CDR1 and CDR2: MNHEY, SMNVEV (reference sequence). This CDR3 has 13 residues. V was cut by 2 bases and J by 8 bases, with 12 bases left in between. The CDR3 here is CASSLPGGREAFF. CDR3 in DNA: TGTGCCAGCAGTTTACCGGGGGGGCGGGAAGCTTTCTTT.

CDR3 coding DNA: TGTGCCAGTAGTATCTCCTCCGGGGGGGGACCGAACACCGGGGAGCTGTTTTTT. Residues: CASSISSGGGPNTGELFF. This chain connects TRBV19 to TRBJ2-2; 8 nucleotides align to TRBD2. Per the germline V gene, CDR1 is LNHDA and CDR2 is SQIVND (reference sequence). This CDR3 has 18 amino acids. Germline trimming cut 3 bases from V and 0 bases from J; bases unmatched to any gene: 9.

The chain joins TRBV28 to TRBJ1-6, with 7 bases fitting TRBD1. V shed 6 bases and J 4 bases; nucleotides not matched to a gene: 6. CDR1 MDHEN and CDR2 SYDVKM come from the germline V gene. The CDR3 is made up of 15 amino acids. CDR3 coding DNA: TGTGCCAGCAGAGGGACAGCTATTTATAATTCACCCCTCCACTTT. Its translation: CASRGTAIYNSPLHF.